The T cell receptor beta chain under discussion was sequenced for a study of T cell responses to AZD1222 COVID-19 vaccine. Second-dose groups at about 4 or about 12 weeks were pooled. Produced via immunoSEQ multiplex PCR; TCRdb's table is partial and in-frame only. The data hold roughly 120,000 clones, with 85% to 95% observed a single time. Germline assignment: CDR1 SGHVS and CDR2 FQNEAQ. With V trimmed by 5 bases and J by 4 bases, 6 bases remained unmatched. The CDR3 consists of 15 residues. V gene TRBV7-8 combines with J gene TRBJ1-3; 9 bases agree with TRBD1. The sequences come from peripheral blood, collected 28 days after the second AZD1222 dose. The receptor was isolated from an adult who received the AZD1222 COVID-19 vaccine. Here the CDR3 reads CASSLTGGEGNTIYF. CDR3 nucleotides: TGTGCCAGCAGCCTAACAGGGGGCGAGGGAAACACCATATATTTT.